A single sample gave rise to the 17 T cell receptor beta chains below, sequenced in a study of blood T cells in healthy people across ages. A sample-barcoded 5' primer and a J-beta primer mix were used in a second PCR of roughly 7 to 11 cycles. MiXCR was run by TCRdb on the 5' RACE reads, yielding one entry per CDR3 protein. The table records roughly 2 million distinct CDR3 sequences, 49% of them present only once. The sequenced sample was blood. The receptors were sampled from a woman aged 40 to 50 in good health.

This clonotype was detected only a few times. The genes are TRBV7-9 and TRBJ2-7; tentative D call: TRBD1 (5 bases). With the DNA end fitting TRBJ2-5 better, the J assignment may be wrong. CDR3 size: 14 residues. From germline, CDR1 is SEHNR and CDR2 FQNEAQ (reference sequence). DNA for the CDR3: TGTGCCAGCAGCTTAATCCGACAGAGAGAGACCCAGTACTTC. Encoded protein: CASSLIRQRETQYF.

This clonotype came up a few times. The rearrangement joins TRBV10-3 to TRBJ2-7; tentative D call: TRBD1 (6 bases). V gave up 5 bases and J gave up 6 bases, with 20 bases separating them. The CDR3 spans 15 residues. In germline, CDR1 is ENHRY, CDR2 SYGVKD. The CDR3 region is CAISTSLTGFGEQYF. The CDR3, as DNA: TGTGCCATCAGTACCTCCCTAACAGGGTTCGGCGAGCAGTACTTC.

The CDR3 reads CASSQRAGAETQFF. CDR3 sequence (DNA): TGTGCCAGCAGCCAAAGAGCGGGGGCGGAGACCCAGTTCTTC. The J gene is TRBJ2-1, the V gene TRBV3-1; the match to TRBD2 covers 8 bases. The CDR3 length is 14 residues. Germline values: CDR1 LGHDT, CDR2 YNNKEL (reference sequence). Trimming at V came to 2 bases and at J to 13 bases, leaving 10 bases not matched to a gene.

Regarding this clonotype: Relative to the germline gene, one junction end is altered; a read error may explain this. The rearrangement links TRBV28 to TRBJ2-1, with 7 positions matching TRBD1. The CDR3 covers 15 residues. The germline V gene has CDR1 MDHEN and CDR2 SYDVKM. The CDR3 DNA reads as TGTACCAGCAGAACAGGGGCGAGCTCCTACAATGAGCAGTTCTTC. Protein: CTSRTGASSYNEQFF. Full variable domain (rest looked up from reference TRBV28 and TRBJ2-1): DVKVTQSSRYLVKRTGEKVFLECVQDMDHENMFWYRQDPGLGLRLIYFSYDVKMKEKGDIPEGYSVSREKKERFSLILESASTNQTSMYLCTSRTGASSYNEQFFGPGTRLTVL.

The chain employs TRBV11-2 and TRBJ2-1, with 8 bases lining up with TRBD2. This CDR3 comprises 15 residues. V lost 5 bases and J lost 9; bases outside the gene matches: 12. Per germline, CDR1 SGHAT and CDR2 FQNNGV. The CDR3 protein is CASSPTAGASPEQFF. In DNA, the CDR3 is TGTGCCAGCAGCCCCACAGCGGGGGCCTCTCCTGAGCAGTTCTTC.

This clonotype was seen only once. The V call is TRBV5-1, the J call TRBJ1-2; unclear D gene. With 3 bases removed from V and 1 base from J, the gap between germline ends came to 16 bases. CDR3 size: 16 residues. CDR1 and CDR2 (germline): SGHRS, YFSETQ. CDR3 DNA: TGCGCCAGCAGCTATGCTCCAGCCGGCGGTAACTATGGCTACACCTTC. It specifies CASSYAPAGGNYGYTF. Variable domain in full (rest from reference TRBV5-1 and TRBJ1-2): KAGVTQTPRYLIKTRGQQVTLSCSPISGHRSVSWYQQTPGQGLQFLFEYFSETQRNKGNFPGRFSGRQFSNSRSEMNVSTLELGDSALYLCASSYAPAGGNYGYTFGSGTRLTVV.

This clonotype showed up just a few times. The genes are TRBV18 and TRBJ1-2; TRBD1 is a possible D gene (6 bases). Germline CDR1 reads KGHSH; CDR2 reads LQKENI. V was trimmed by 2 bases and J by 0 bases, leaving 16 bases between them. This CDR3 comprises 17 residues. CDR3 nucleotide sequence: TGTGCCAGCTCACCAATGGACAGCAGTTTTACTAACTATGGCTACACCTTC. Translated, it gives CASSPMDSSFTNYGYTF.

This clonotype was seen more than once but under ten times. The J gene is TRBJ1-2, the V gene TRBV5-1; tentative D call: TRBD1 (6 bases). The germline V gene encodes CDR1 SGHRS and CDR2 YFSETQ. This CDR3 is 16 amino acids long. The V end was cut by 8 bases, the J end by 4 bases, with 24 bases between. The chain's CDR3 is CASKQGDHPGSYGYTF. The CDR3 DNA reads TGCGCCAGTAAACAGGGCGATCATCCTGGAAGCTATGGCTACACCTTC.

The chain employs TRBV11-1 and TRBJ2-7; 7 bases agree with TRBD2. The last part of the DNA fits TRBJ2-5 better; the J call may be wrong. The V gene's germline CDR1 is SGHAT and CDR2 FQDESV (reference sequence). This CDR3 is 15 amino acids long. DNA of the CDR3: TGTGCCAGCACCTCGATGGGGGGGATGTGGGAGACCCAGTACTTC. Its translation is CASTSMGGMWETQYF.

Comment on this clonotype: This may be a read error: a much more frequent sequence differs by one nucleotide. The chain couples TRBV10-1 to TRBJ2-7; TRBD1 matches at 9 bases. CDR3 length: 13 amino acids. V was pared by 4 bases and J by 3 bases, with 1 base of the junction left unmatched. Per the germline V gene, CDR1 is WNHNN and CDR2 is SYGVQD (reference sequence). CDR3 amino acids: CASSGTGVYEQYF. CDR3 sequence (DNA): TGCGCCAGCAGTGGGACAGGGGTCTACGAGCAGTACTTC.

The rearrangement links TRBV7-2 to TRBJ1-5; no clear D gene. CDR1 and CDR2 from the germline V gene are SGHTA and FQGNSA. The ends were cut back, 5 bases at V and 5 bases at J, with 16 bases in the middle. The CDR3 is made up of 15 amino acids. The CDR3 reads CASSPRHGRDQPQHF. DNA for the CDR3: TGTGCCAGCAGCCCCAGGCACGGGCGGGATCAGCCCCAGCATTTT.

The chain has TRBV12-3 or TRBV12-4 and TRBJ2-3, with a possible D match to TRBD1 (6 bases). CDR3 length equals 15 residues. V lost 3 bases and J lost 5, with 15 bases in between. CDR3 sequence reads: CASSFGRGRGDTQYF. The CDR3 region has the DNA TGTGCCAGCAGTTTCGGCAGGGGCCGTGGAGATACGCAGTATTTT.

The V and J genes are TRBV27 and TRBJ2-1, with D possibly TRBD2 on 6 matching bases. V was cut by 5 bases and J by 10 bases, with 18 bases left in between. Germline V gene sequence: CDR1 MNHEY, CDR2 SMNVEV (reference sequence). This CDR3 contains 14 residues. The CDR3 here is CASSPAGTRSEQFF. As DNA, the CDR3 is TGTGCCAGCAGTCCTGCCGGGACTCGGTCCGAGCAGTTCTTC.

This chain joins TRBV20-1 and TRBJ2-1; D unclear. The germline V gene has CDR1 DFQATT and CDR2 SNEGSKA (reference sequence). The CDR3 is 11 amino acids. V lost 0 bases and J 13 bases, leaving 10 bases between the germline ends. The CDR3: CSARDPGVQFF. As DNA, the CDR3 is TGCAGTGCTAGAGACCCGGGCGTCCAGTTCTTC.

V usage is TRBV29-1 and J usage is TRBJ2-7; D possibly uses TRBD1 or TRBD2 (6 bases each). This CDR3 contains 15 residues. Between the trimmed V and J ends, which lost 7 bases and 3 bases, there was a span of 22 bases. Germline CDR1 reads SQVTM; CDR2 reads ANQGSEA. The CDR3, as DNA: TGCAGCGCACTCGTGGGGGGCGGGGAACTCTACGAGCAGTACTTC. Its protein product is CSALVGGGELYEQYF.

The gene calls are TRBV5-1 and TRBJ2-1, with D unresolved. The assigned J gene may be wrong: the sequence end matches TRBJ2-7 better. This CDR3 is built from 15 residues. Germline values: CDR1 SGHRS, CDR2 YFSETQ. DNA for the CDR3: TGCGCCAGCAGTGGCGGAACTACCCAGTCCAATGAGCAGTACTTC. It encodes CASSGGTTQSNEQYF.

The V call is TRBV27, the J call TRBJ2-5; TRBD2 matches 9 bases. Germline V CDR1 and CDR2: MNHEY, SMNVEV (reference sequence). The CDR3 length is 15 residues. The ends lost 5 bases at V and 1 base at J; junction bases unmatched: 5. The CDR3: CASSALAGTQETQYF. The CDR3 DNA is TGTGCCAGCAGTGCTCTAGCGGGGACCCAAGAGACCCAGTACTTC.